This paragraph reports one T cell receptor (beta chain). Its antigen is not identified. This entry comes from a study of T cell responses to AZD1222 COVID-19 vaccine. Study outcomes and limitations: Researchers report vaccine-associated CD4 TCRs spanning spike, with dominance at 160-218 and 743-854. Unmutated variant regions are reportedly targeted by nearly half of spike-specific TCRs.

This CDR3 is built from 14 residues. Germline V gives CDR1 SGHRS, CDR2 YFSETQ. Trimming removed 4 bases from V and 4 bases from J, with 14 bases in between. The repertoire was sequenced with immunoSEQ multiplex PCR; TCRdb's copy has only in-frame clones and lacks some. The table lists some 130,000 clones, 93% of them singletons. V and J are TRBV5-1 and TRBJ1-2; the D gene is possibly TRBD1 (6 bases). Sequencing was performed on peripheral blood, taken on day 0 of AZD1222 vaccination. This clonotype originated in an adult in good health. CDR3 nucleotide sequence: TGCGCCAGCAGCGACTCAGGACAGAGCTATGGCTACACCTTC. It specifies CASSDSGQSYGYTF.